A single sample is the source of the 24 T cell receptor beta chains below, sequenced in a study of blood T cell repertoires in COVID-19. This table comes from immunoSEQ multiplex PCR, and its TCRdb copy is limited to in-frame clones, with some not included. The table has around 68,000 clones, approximately 79% seen once. The material sequenced was peripheral blood. Receptor source: a woman in her forties or fifties with acute or convalescent COVID-19.

The genes are TRBV6-5 and TRBJ1-2, with TRBD1 identical over 8 bases. Germline values: CDR1 MNHEY, CDR2 SVGAGI. There are 13 residues in the CDR3. With V trimmed by 2 bases and J by 5 bases, 1 base remained unmatched. The CDR3 nucleotides read TGTGCCAGCAGTTACCGACAGGGGTATGGCTACACCTTC. Its protein product is CASSYRQGYGYTF.

This clone has only one observation. V usage is TRBV6-6 and J usage is TRBJ1-2; unclear D gene. The CDR3 covers 12 residues. CDR1 MNHNY and CDR2 SVGAGI come from the germline V gene (reference sequence). Between the trimmed V and J ends, which lost 8 bases and 8 bases, there was a span of 15 bases. The CDR3 loop reads CASCATGGGYTF. The CDR3 bases are TGTGCCAGCTGCGCTACCGGCGGCGGCTACACCTTC.

The sample holds a few counts of this clone. This chain links TRBV11-2 with TRBJ2-2, with D possibly TRBD1 on 5 matching bases. V lost 0 bases to trimming and J lost 5 bases, with 7 bases between them. The length of the CDR3 is 14 residues. From germline, CDR1 is SGHAT and CDR2 FQNNGV. Written as DNA, the CDR3 is TGTGCCAGCAGCTTAGACAGGGAAACCGGGGAGCTGTTTTTT. This translates into CASSLDRETGELFF.

CDR3 sequence reads: CASSTPDSRIQYF. CDR3 DNA sequence: TGTGCCAGCAGTACGCCAGACAGTCGCATTCAGTACTTC. The J gene is TRBJ2-4, the V gene TRBV6-5; possibly TRBD1 for D (5 bases). The CDR3 totals 13 residues. V lost 5 bases and J 9 bases, leaving 14 bases between the germline ends. Per the germline V gene, CDR1 is MNHEY and CDR2 is SVGAGI.

This rearrangement joins TRBV30 to TRBJ2-1; the D is unclear. Trimming took 4 bases from V and 6 from J, leaving 10 bases between them. This CDR3 is 12 amino acids long. Germline V gene sequence: CDR1 GTSNPN, CDR2 SVGIG (reference sequence). CDR3 protein: CAWKWAGNEQFF. The CDR3 DNA is TGTGCCTGGAAATGGGCCGGCAATGAGCAGTTCTTC.

This clone appeared a single time. This chain joins TRBV3-1 (or the pseudogene TRBV3-2) and TRBJ2-7; 7 bases are a match to TRBD1. J was trimmed by 2 bases and V by 1 base; bases with no gene match: 11. The CDR3 length is 17 residues. Germline CDR1 LGHDT, CDR2 YNNKEL (reference sequence). The CDR3 DNA follows: TGTGCCAGCAGCCAAGTATTGGTGGGACAGCATACCTACGAGCAGTACTTC. It translates to CASSQVLVGQHTYEQYF.

V and J are TRBV10-3 and TRBJ1-3; 9 bases match TRBD1. Germline V lookup: CDR1 ENHRY, CDR2 SYGVKD. The CDR3 consists of 16 residues. V lost 2 bases, J lost 2 bases, and 4 bases stayed unmatched. This CDR3 is CAISEPGTGTGNTIYF. The CDR3 region has the DNA TGTGCCATCAGTGAGCCTGGGACAGGGACTGGAAACACCATATATTTT.

The J gene is TRBJ2-2, the V gene TRBV5-1; 7 bases are shared with TRBD1. Germline CDR1 is SGHRS and CDR2 is YFSETQ. The J segment lost 5 bases and the V segment lost 3 bases, leaving 7 bases of the junction unmatched. The CDR3 contains 15 residues. The CDR3 DNA is TGCGCCAGCAGCTCTGACAGGGTCGGAACCGGGGAGCTGTTTTTT. This codes for CASSSDRVGTGELFF.

The rearrangement uses TRBV7-9 and TRBJ2-2; D remains ambiguous. Germline loops: CDR1 SEHNR, CDR2 FQNEAQ (reference sequence). Trimming pared 4 bases from V and 4 bases from J, leaving 13 bases between. The CDR3 contains 15 residues. The CDR3 DNA is TGTGCCAGCAGCTCTGTTAGTCGCCCCACCGGGGAGCTGTTTTTT. This codes for CASSSVSRPTGELFF.

This chain connects TRBV2 to TRBJ2-1; TRBD2 aligns across 9 bases. Germline CDR1 and CDR2: SNHLY and FYNNEI. The V and J ends lost 3 bases and 9 bases, in that order; junction bases with no gene match: 3. The CDR3 totals 13 residues. CDR3 bases: TGTGCCAGCAGTGATAGCGGGAGAGGTGAGCAGTTCTTC. The encoded protein is CASSDSGRGEQFF.

The chain carries TRBV10-2 and TRBJ1-1; D remains unclear. The V gene's germline CDR1 is WSHSY and CDR2 SAAADI. This CDR3 contains 11 residues. V was trimmed by 10 bases and J by 7 bases, leaving 13 bases between them. The CDR3 bases are TGCGCCACCTCCGGGGAGAATGAAGCTTTCTTT. Translation: CATSGENEAFF.

The genes are TRBV7-3 and TRBJ2-3, with D possibly TRBD1 on 6 matching bases. V gave up 4 bases and J gave up 4 bases, with 18 bases separating them. This CDR3 has 16 residues. Germline assignment: CDR1 SGHTA and CDR2 FQGTGA. This chain's CDR3 is CASSSQGSSIPDTQYF. Here the CDR3 DNA reads TGTGCCAGCAGCTCTCAGGGGAGTTCCATCCCAGATACGCAGTATTTT.

The V call is TRBV2, the J call TRBJ2-3; TRBD2 is a possible D gene (7 bases). V dropped 8 bases and J dropped 5 bases, with 11 bases sitting between them. The length of the CDR3 is 12 residues. The germline V gene has CDR1 SNHLY and CDR2 FYNNEI. The CDR3 nucleotides read TGTGCCAGCGAGAGGGGGGGAGATACGCAGTATTTT. Its protein product is CASERGGDTQYF.

The chain recombines TRBV4-1 with TRBJ2-3; TRBD2 aligns across 7 bases. The CDR3 extends over 14 amino acids. J gave up 4 bases and V 4 bases, and 5 bases lay outside the gene matches. Germline-derived CDR1 and CDR2 are MGHRA and YSYEKL. The CDR3 region is CASSRDYQADTQYF. As DNA, the CDR3 is TGCGCCAGCAGCCGGGACTATCAGGCAGATACGCAGTATTTT.

This sequence joins TRBV5-1 and TRBJ2-3; D gene unclear. Trimming removed 1 base at V and 4 bases at J, with 13 bases between. Germline lookup yields CDR1 SGHRS and CDR2 YFSETQ. CDR3 size: 15 residues. CDR3 sequence reads: CASSLFLRNSDTQYF. For the CDR3, the DNA is TGCGCCAGCAGCTTGTTTCTCAGGAATTCAGATACGCAGTATTTT.

This chain uses TRBV6-5 with TRBJ2-1; 8 nucleotides agree with TRBD1. V was clipped by 4 bases and J by 4 bases; unmatched bases: 0. Per the germline V gene, CDR1 is MNHEY and CDR2 is SVGAGI. CDR3 length: 13 residues. The CDR3 spells CASSWDRYNEQFF. CDR3 DNA sequence: TGTGCCAGCAGTTGGGACAGGTACAATGAGCAGTTCTTC.

The rearrangement joins TRBV19 to TRBJ2-7; TRBD2 aligns across 10 bases. The CDR3 covers 16 residues. The V and J ends lost 5 bases and 0 bases, in that order; junction bases with no gene match: 7. Per the germline V gene, CDR1 is LNHDA and CDR2 is SQIVND (reference sequence). The DNA of the CDR3 is TGTGCCAGTAGTCGAAGGACTAGCGGCGTCTCCTACGAGCAGTACTTC. This encodes CASSRRTSGVSYEQYF.

The chain joins TRBV9 to TRBJ1-3, with no clear D. The CDR3 totals 13 residues. Germline V gene data show CDR1 as SGDLS and CDR2 as YYNGEE. The germline V and J ends were trimmed by 0 bases and 4 bases, with 5 bases remaining between them. In nucleotides, the CDR3 is TGTGCCAGCAGCGTAGACTCCGGAAACACCATATATTTT. This sequence encodes CASSVDSGNTIYF.

In this sample, this clone turned up once. The rearrangement uses TRBV5-1 and TRBJ1-1, with a possible D match to TRBD1 (6 bases). Deletions cut 3 bases from V and 7 bases from J, with 16 bases between. CDR1 SGHRS and CDR2 YFSETQ come from the germline V gene. The length of the CDR3 is 14 residues. DNA for the CDR3: TGCGCCAGCAGCTCGTGGACAGCCTCACTTGAAGCTTTCTTT. Encoded protein: CASSSWTASLEAFF. Full variable domain (rest looked up from reference TRBV5-1 and TRBJ1-1): KAGVTQTPRYLIKTRGQQVTLSCSPISGHRSVSWYQQTPGQGLQFLFEYFSETQRNKGNFPGRFSGRQFSNSRSEMNVSTLELGDSALYLCASSSWTASLEAFFGQGTRLTVV.

This chain uses TRBV7-2 with TRBJ1-4; D is uncertain. The CDR3 runs 13 residues. The ends were cut back, 3 bases at V and 7 bases at J, with 9 bases in the middle. Germline CDR1 reads SGHTA; CDR2 reads FQGNSA. CDR3 amino acids: CASSFGGSEKLFF. The CDR3 DNA reads TGTGCCAGCAGCTTTGGTGGGAGTGAAAAACTGTTTTTT.

Here the CDR3 reads CASSLPQLTLGTEAFF. The CDR3, as DNA: TGTGCCAGCAGTTTGCCACAATTGACATTGGGCACTGAAGCTTTCTTT. This chain connects TRBV28 to TRBJ1-1; D uncertain. Per germline, CDR1 MDHEN and CDR2 SYDVKM. Trimming shortened V by 3 bases and J by 4 bases, and 18 bases separated the two germline ends. There are 16 residues in the CDR3.

This clone was observed a single time. Within the sample, other DNA sequences also encode this same CDR3. This rearrangement joins TRBV29-1 to TRBJ1-2, with TRBD1 as a possible D gene (5 bases). The CDR3 is 12 amino acids. Trimming took off 3 bases at V and 6 bases at J, with 11 bases between the two ends. Germline values: CDR1 SQVTM, CDR2 ANQGSEA. CDR3 residues: CSVDTTGDGYTF. For the CDR3, the DNA is TGCAGCGTTGATACCACGGGGGATGGCTACACCTTC.

The genes are TRBV18 and TRBJ1-1; 7 bases align to TRBD1. Trimming at V came to 6 bases and at J to 5 bases, leaving 12 bases not matched to a gene. This CDR3 is 15 amino acids long. The germline CDR1 and CDR2 sequences are KGHSH and LQKENI. The CDR3 region has the DNA TGTGCCAGCTCCCTAGGGGGCGGGGCCCCTACTGAAGCTTTCTTT. Amino acids: CASSLGGGAPTEAFF.

The gene calls are TRBV11-2 and TRBJ2-3, with TRBD2 matching 7 bases. The CDR3 contains 14 residues. Looked up from germline, CDR1 is SGHAT and CDR2 is FQNNGV. V lost 5 bases to trimming and J lost 2 bases; unmatched junction nucleotides: 4. CDR3: CASSLSGITDTQYF. The CDR3 DNA follows: TGTGCCAGCAGCCTAAGCGGGATCACAGATACGCAGTATTTT.